This T cell receptor beta chain was captured by sequencing in a study of identical twins. CDR1 and CDR2 from the germline V gene are LGHNA and YSLEER. The CDR3 has 14 residues. V lost 3 bases and J 6 bases, leaving 15 bases between the germline ends. TCRdb used MiXCR to reprocess the 5' RACE reads, holding one entry per CDR3 protein. The data contain hundreds of thousands of distinct CDR3 sequences, roughly 6% of them singletons. This TCR came from a man aged 18 to 30 in good health. The material sequenced was naive T cells sorted from blood. V gene TRBV4-3 combines with J gene TRBJ2-7, with a possible D match to TRBD2 (5 bases). CDR3 nucleotides: TGCGCCAGCAGCCAGTACAGAGAGGGCCTCGAGCAGTACTTC. This encodes CASSQYREGLEQYF.